This T cell receptor beta chain was documented in a study of early T cells in non-severe SARS-CoV-2 infection (dated by TCRdb to about 2021). Study-wide context: Because TCR sequencing relied on bulk RNA taken from unsorted whole blood, pairing of alpha and beta chains was not possible. Broad study findings and their caveats: VDJdb matching was skewed toward anti-spike CD8 responses, so virus-specific expansions were likely underestimated and private and CD4 specificities were missed.

A case-control design nested within a healthcare worker cohort in London, UK, was used, with weekly nasopharyngeal swab PCR tests and blood sampling performed. Healthcare workers were recruited during the week of the UK lockdown, between 23 and 31 March 2020, and followed weekly for up to about 15 weeks. The library relied on 5' RACE. Instrument used: NextSeq 500. In the TCR library protocol, unique molecular identifiers were attached to individual cDNA molecules to correct for PCR bias and sequencing error. TCR alpha and beta chains were both sequenced, and the abundances of alpha and beta sequences in each sample were closely correlated with each other. The paper's processing steps were these. V gene, J gene and CDR3 annotation of TCR sequences was performed with Decombinator V4. Expanded TCRs were defined as changing significantly between any two time points under a Poisson model with p below 0.0001. TCR abundances were normalised to the total number of TCRs sequenced per sample and were expressed as counts per million. TRAV1-2 paired with TRAJ12, TRAJ20 or TRAJ33 defined MAIT TCRs, while TRAV10 paired with TRAJ18 defined iNKT TCRs. VDJdb, accessed 1 November 2021, was searched for CMV, EBV and SARS-CoV-2 annotated TCRs, with TCRs annotated for multiple antigens excluded. TCRdb itself trimmed the public reads at Q25 with fastp, ran MiXCR and retained productive beta chains. Rows with a matching CDR3 protein are joined into one entry that keeps the most common DNA and genes. The V and J calls come from TCRdb's annotation, not from the publication. Across this sample there are tens of thousands of distinct CDR3 sequences, with about an eighth seen only once. The top ten constitute about 5.8% of the sample.

The CDR3 has 12 amino acids, counting the end cysteine and phenylalanine. The DNA shown is the 36-base CDR3, in frame from base 1. The junction carries 11 bases between V and J, which are trimmed by 5 bases and 4 bases respectively. In the germline V gene, CDR1 corresponds to SQVTM and CDR2 to ANQGSEA. As to this clonotype: It lacks a known antigen. No base quality values were provided; no much bigger clone lies one nucleotide off.

This sequence was found in an adult who was a healthcare worker with PCR-confirmed SARS-CoV-2 infection or an uninfected control (not recorded which). The rearranged segments are TRBV29-1 and TRBJ1-1, and TRBD1 may be the D gene, going by 5 matching bases. This specimen was whole blood, taken at baseline. The sequenced DNA is TGCAGCGTTCTTAGGGGTGGCACTGAAGCTTTCTTT. Protein translation: CSVLRGGTEAFF.